Presented here are 9 T cell receptor beta chains from one specimen sequenced in a study of T cell responses to AZD1222 COVID-19 vaccine. Only in-frame clones appear in the TCRdb table, and some are missing; sequencing was by immunoSEQ multiplex PCR. The sample has tens of thousands of clones; roughly 80% are singletons. This specimen consisted of peripheral blood, obtained on day 0 of AZD1222 vaccination. These receptors came from an adult in good health.

The CDR3 loop is CASSLMKEETQYF. The CDR3 DNA reads TGCGCCAGCAGCTTGATGAAGGAAGAGACCCAGTACTTC. The rearrangement links TRBV5-1 to TRBJ2-5, with D hard to call. The CDR3 has 13 residues. V was clipped by 1 base and J by 3 bases, with 7 bases between them. Per germline, CDR1 SGHRS and CDR2 YFSETQ.

This sequence joins TRBV5-3 and TRBJ2-7; maybe TRBD1 (6 bases). TRBV5-3 is flagged as an ORF with uncertain function. The CDR3 extends over 14 amino acids. The ends were cut back, 0 bases at V and 2 bases at J, with 9 bases in the middle. This chain's CDR3 is CARSLGQDPYEQYF. The DNA of the CDR3 is TGTGCCAGAAGCTTGGGACAGGACCCCTACGAGCAGTACTTC.

The genes are TRBV2 and TRBJ2-3; D gene uncertain. Germline loops: CDR1 SNHLY, CDR2 FYNNEI. V lost 2 bases, J lost 3 bases, and 12 bases lay in between. This CDR3 is built from 15 residues. The CDR3 loop reads CASSESLWATDTQYF. The DNA for the CDR3 is TGTGCCAGCAGTGAATCTCTTTGGGCAACAGATACGCAGTATTTT.

CDR3 protein: CASSPGQTRNQPQHF. CDR3 nucleotide sequence: TGTGCCAGCAGCCCCGGACAGACCAGAAATCAGCCCCAGCATTTT. V is TRBV6-2 or TRBV6-3 and J is TRBJ1-5; possibly TRBD1 for D (6 bases). V was trimmed by 6 bases and J by 4 bases, leaving 16 bases between them. The CDR3 is 15 residues long. CDR1 and CDR2 (germline): MNHEY, SVGEGT.

J is TRBJ1-3 and V is TRBV6-6; 7 bases match TRBD1. Germline CDR1 is MNHNY and CDR2 is SVGAGI (reference sequence). The V and J ends lost 5 bases and 1 base, in that order; junction bases with no gene match: 14. The CDR3 covers 18 residues. CDR3 sequence: CASSPSVFTGESGNTIYF. CDR3 DNA sequence: TGTGCCAGCAGTCCTTCGGTATTTACAGGGGAATCTGGAAACACCATATATTTT.

The chain combines TRBV9 with TRBJ2-7; TRBD1 might be the D (5 bases). The ends were cut back, 2 bases at V and 2 bases at J, with 20 bases in the middle. The CDR3 loop spans 17 amino acids. CDR1 SGDLS and CDR2 YYNGEE come from the germline V gene. The CDR3 loop is CASSVGGRRGRTYEQYF. CDR3 DNA: TGTGCCAGCAGCGTTGGCGGCCGTAGGGGCCGCACCTACGAGCAGTACTTC.

CDR3 sequence: CASIDMGGTRAFF. The CDR3 coding sequence is TGCGCCAGCATCGACATGGGGGGTACTAGGGCTTTCTTT. V gene TRBV4-1 combines with J gene TRBJ1-1; maybe TRBD1 (5 bases). The germline gives CDR1 MGHRA, CDR2 YSYEKL. The ends were cut back, 7 bases at V and 11 bases at J, with 20 bases in the middle. CDR3 length: 13 residues.

J is TRBJ1-5 and V is TRBV28; D is perhaps TRBD1 (5 bases). The CDR3 runs to 12 residues. CDR1 MDHEN and CDR2 SYDVKM come from the germline V gene. V gave up 7 bases and J gave up 4 bases, with 8 bases separating them. The CDR3 loop reads CASTRVNQPQHF. The CDR3 bases are TGTGCCAGCACCAGGGTGAATCAGCCCCAGCATTTT.

The gene calls are TRBV27 and TRBJ1-5; no clear D gene. V was pared by 6 bases and J by 6 bases, with 15 bases between. Germline CDR1 is MNHEY and CDR2 is SMNVEV (reference sequence). The CDR3 sequence is 14 residues long. CDR3 in amino acids: CASSRLGGSQPQHF. The CDR3 bases are TGTGCCAGCAGCCGGTTGGGTGGAAGTCAGCCCCAGCATTTT.